Here is one TCR beta chain with its context. The antigen remains undetermined. This sample was included in a study of cytomegalovirus exposure and HLA in healthy donors. Study-wide points: Reported performance of the classifier showed diagnosis of cytomegalovirus status with high specificity and sensitivity.

The CDR3 has 14 residues. The junction had 5 bases not matched to a gene; V was cut back by 2 bases and J by 7 bases. Germline V gene data show CDR1 as KGHSH and CDR2 as LQKENI. Use of 60 Vbeta and 13 Jbeta primers characterized the PCR. Some clones are missing from TCRdb's copy, which holds only in-frame ones; the method was immunoSEQ multiplex PCR. Of under 70,000 clones in the sample, roughly 80% were seen once. This clonotype originated in a male donor in good health and CMV-seropositive. The gene calls are TRBV18 and TRBJ1-2, with 9 bases that match TRBD1. The sequenced sample consisted of PBMCs. Here the CDR3 reads CASSPSGTGSGYTF. DNA of the CDR3: TGTGCCAGCTCACCATCCGGGACAGGGTCTGGCTACACCTTC.